The TCR beta chain described here comes from a study of shared clonotypes between healthy human individuals. Germline loops: CDR1 MGHDK, CDR2 SYGVNS. CDR3 length: 16 amino acids. Trimming shortened V by 2 bases and J by 1 base, and 14 bases separated the two germline ends. Study outcomes and limitations: For sorted subsets, rarefaction showed incomplete sequencing despite large depth. Sequencing depth was a factor that was expected to affect clonotype sharing among donors.

Of note for this clone: Its antigen is as yet unknown.

Deep was the level at which the assay was run. Replicate PCRs for sorted subsets used 200 ng DNA; this equaled tens of thousands of T cell genomes. Only in-frame clones appear in the TCRdb table, and some are missing; sequencing was by immunoSEQ multiplex PCR. The sample lists around 2.1 million clones; about 92% were seen once. CD45RO-negative, CCR7-positively selected cells formed the naive CD8 fraction, excluding terminally differentiated effector memory CD45RA+ cells. The sequenced sample was naive CD8+ T cells from PBMCs. The receptor was isolated from a man aged 18-30 years in good health. Some clones in this sample may be carry-over from other donors' samples. The V call is TRBV25-1, the J call TRBJ2-5; D assignment may be TRBD1 or TRBD2 (6 bases each). CDR3 loop: CASSEVWGASQETQYF. The CDR3 bases are TGTGCCAGCAGTGAAGTCTGGGGGGCAAGCCAAGAGACCCAGTACTTC. Complete variable domain (other parts from reference TRBV25-1 and TRBJ2-5): EADIYQTPRYLVIGTGKKITLECSQTMGHDKMYWYQQDPGMELHLIHYSYGVNSTEKGDLSSESTVSRIRTEHFPLTLESARPSHTSQYLCASSEVWGASQETQYFGPGTRLLVL.